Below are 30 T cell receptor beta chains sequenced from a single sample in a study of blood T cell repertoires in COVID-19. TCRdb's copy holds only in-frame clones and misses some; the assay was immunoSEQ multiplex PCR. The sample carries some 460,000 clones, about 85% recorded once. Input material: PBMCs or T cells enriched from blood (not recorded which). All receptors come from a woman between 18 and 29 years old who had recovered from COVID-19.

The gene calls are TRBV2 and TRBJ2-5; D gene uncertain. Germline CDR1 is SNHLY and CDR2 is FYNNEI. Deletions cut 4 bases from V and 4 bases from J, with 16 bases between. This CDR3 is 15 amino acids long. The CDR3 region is CASSASPRKVETQYF. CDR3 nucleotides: TGTGCCAGCAGTGCCTCTCCTAGGAAAGTAGAGACCCAGTACTTC.

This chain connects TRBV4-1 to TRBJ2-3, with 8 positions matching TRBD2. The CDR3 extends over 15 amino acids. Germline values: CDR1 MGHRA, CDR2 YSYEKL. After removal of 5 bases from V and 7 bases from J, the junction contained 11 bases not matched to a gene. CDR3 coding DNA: TGCGCCAGCAGCAATGCCGGGACTAGTTATTATACGCAGTATTTT. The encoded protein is CASSNAGTSYYTQYF.

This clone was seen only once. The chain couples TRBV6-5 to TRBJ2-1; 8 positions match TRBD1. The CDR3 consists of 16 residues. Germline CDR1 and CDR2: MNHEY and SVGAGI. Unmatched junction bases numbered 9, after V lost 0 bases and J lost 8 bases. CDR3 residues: CASSYSGTGLTHEQFF. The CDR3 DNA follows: TGTGCCAGCAGTTACTCCGGGACAGGCCTTACCCATGAGCAGTTCTTC.

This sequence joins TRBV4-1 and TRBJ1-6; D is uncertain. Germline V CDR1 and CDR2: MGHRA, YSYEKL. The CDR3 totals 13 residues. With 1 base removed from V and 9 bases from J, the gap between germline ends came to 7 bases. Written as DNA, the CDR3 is TGCGCCAGCAGCCAAGGGCCACGTTCACCCCTCCACTTT. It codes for CASSQGPRSPLHF.

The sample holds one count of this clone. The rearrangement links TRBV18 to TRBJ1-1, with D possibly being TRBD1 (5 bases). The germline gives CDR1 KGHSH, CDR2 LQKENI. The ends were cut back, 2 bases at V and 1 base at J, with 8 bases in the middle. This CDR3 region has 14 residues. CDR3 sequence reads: CASSPRQKNTEAFF. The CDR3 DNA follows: TGTGCCAGCTCACCAAGACAGAAGAACACTGAAGCTTTCTTT.

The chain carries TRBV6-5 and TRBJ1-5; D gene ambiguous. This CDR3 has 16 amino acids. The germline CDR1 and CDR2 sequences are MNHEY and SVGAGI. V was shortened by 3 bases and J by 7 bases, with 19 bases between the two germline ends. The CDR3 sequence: CASSYNLYGEGQPQHF. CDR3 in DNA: TGTGCCAGCAGTTATAACTTGTACGGGGAGGGCCAGCCCCAGCATTTT.

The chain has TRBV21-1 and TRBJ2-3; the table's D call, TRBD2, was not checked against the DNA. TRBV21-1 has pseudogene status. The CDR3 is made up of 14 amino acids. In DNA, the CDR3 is TGTGCCAGCAGCAAGGAGGGGTATACAGATACGCAGTATTTT. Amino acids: CASSKEGYTDTQYF.

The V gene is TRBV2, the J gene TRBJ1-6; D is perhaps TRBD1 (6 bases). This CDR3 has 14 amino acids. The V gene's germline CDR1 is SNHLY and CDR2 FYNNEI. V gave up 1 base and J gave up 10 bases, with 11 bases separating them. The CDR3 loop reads CASSEGTGISPLHF. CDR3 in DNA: TGTGCCAGCAGTGAAGGTACAGGGATATCACCCCTCCACTTT.

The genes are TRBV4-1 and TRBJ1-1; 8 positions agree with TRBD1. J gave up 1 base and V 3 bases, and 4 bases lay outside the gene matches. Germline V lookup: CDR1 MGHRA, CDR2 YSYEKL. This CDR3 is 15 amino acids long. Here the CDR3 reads CASSQDRDANTEAFF. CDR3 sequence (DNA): TGCGCCAGCAGCCAGGACAGGGACGCGAACACTGAAGCTTTCTTT.

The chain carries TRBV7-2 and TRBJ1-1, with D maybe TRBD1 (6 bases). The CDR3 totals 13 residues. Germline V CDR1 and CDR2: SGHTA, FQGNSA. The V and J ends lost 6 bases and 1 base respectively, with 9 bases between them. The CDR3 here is CASRKDRNTEAFF. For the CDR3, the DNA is TGTGCCAGCAGGAAGGACAGGAACACTGAAGCTTTCTTT.

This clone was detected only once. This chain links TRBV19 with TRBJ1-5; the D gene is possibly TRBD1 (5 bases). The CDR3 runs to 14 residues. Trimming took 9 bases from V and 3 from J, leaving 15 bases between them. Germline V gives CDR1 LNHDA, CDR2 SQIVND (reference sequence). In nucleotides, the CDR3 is TGTGCCAGCGGTGACAGTGCAGACAATCAGCCCCAGCATTTT. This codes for CASGDSADNQPQHF.

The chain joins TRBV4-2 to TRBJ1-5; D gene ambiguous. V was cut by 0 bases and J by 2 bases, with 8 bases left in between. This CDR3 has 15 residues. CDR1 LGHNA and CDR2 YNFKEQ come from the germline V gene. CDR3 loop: CASSQESGGNQPQHF. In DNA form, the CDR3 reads TGTGCCAGCAGCCAAGAATCGGGAGGCAATCAGCCCCAGCATTTT.

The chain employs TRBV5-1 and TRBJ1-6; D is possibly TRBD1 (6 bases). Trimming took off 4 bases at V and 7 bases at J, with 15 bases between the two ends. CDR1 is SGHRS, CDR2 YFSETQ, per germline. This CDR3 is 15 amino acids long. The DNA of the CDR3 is TGCGCCAGCAGCCTGTCCGGACAGCGGAATTCACCCCTCCACTTT. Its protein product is CASSLSGQRNSPLHF.

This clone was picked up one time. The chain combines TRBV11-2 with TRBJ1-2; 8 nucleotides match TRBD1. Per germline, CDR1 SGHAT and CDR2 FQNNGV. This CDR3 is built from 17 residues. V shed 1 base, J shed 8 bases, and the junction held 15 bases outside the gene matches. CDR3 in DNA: TGTGCCAGCAGCTTAGCGGTCTCGTTTTCAGGGGGCGAGGGCTACACCTTC. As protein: CASSLAVSFSGGEGYTF.

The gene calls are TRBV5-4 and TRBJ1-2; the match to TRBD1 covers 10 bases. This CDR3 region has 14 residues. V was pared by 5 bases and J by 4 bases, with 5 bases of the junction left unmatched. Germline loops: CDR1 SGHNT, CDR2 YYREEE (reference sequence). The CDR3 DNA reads TGTGCCAGCAGGTCGACAGGGGGCGGCTATGGCTACACCTTC. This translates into CASRSTGGGYGYTF. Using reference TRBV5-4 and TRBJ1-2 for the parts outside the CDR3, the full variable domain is ETGVTQSPTHLIKTRGQQVTLRCSSQSGHNTVSWYQQALGQGPQFIFQYYREEENGRGNFPPRFSGLQFPNYSSELNVNALELDDSALYLCASRSTGGGYGYTFGSGTRLTVV.

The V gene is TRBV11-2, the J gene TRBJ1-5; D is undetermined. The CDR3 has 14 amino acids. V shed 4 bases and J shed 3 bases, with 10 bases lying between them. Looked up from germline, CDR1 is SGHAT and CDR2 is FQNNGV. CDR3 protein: CASSSVGDNQPQHF. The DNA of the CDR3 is TGTGCCAGCAGCTCCGTGGGAGACAATCAGCCCCAGCATTTT.

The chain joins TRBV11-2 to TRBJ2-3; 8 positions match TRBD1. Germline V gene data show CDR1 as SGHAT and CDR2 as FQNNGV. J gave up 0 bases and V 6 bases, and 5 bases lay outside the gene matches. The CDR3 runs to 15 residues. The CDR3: CASRQRTGSTDTQYF. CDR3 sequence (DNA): TGTGCCAGCAGACAGAGGACAGGGAGCACAGATACGCAGTATTTT. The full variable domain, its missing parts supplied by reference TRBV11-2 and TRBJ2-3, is EAGVAQSPRYKIIEKRQSVAFWCNPISGHATLYWYQQILGQGPKLLIQFQNNGVVDDSQLPKDRFSAERLKGVDSTLKIQPAKLEDSAVYLCASRQRTGSTDTQYFGPGTRLTVL.

CDR3 DNA sequence: TGTGCCAGTATAAGCGGGGACACTGAAGCTTTCTTT. Its protein product is CASISGDTEAFF. The V and J genes are TRBV19 and TRBJ1-1; D is unclear. The V end was cut by 7 bases, the J end by 3 bases, with 9 bases between. There are 12 residues in the CDR3. Germline V gene lookup returns CDR1 LNHDA and CDR2 SQIVND (reference sequence).

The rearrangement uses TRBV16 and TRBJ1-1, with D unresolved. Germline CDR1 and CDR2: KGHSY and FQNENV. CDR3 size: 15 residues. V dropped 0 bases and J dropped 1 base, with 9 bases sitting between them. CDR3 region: CASSQSGEKNTEAFF. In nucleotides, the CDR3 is TGTGCCAGCAGCCAATCCGGGGAGAAGAACACTGAAGCTTTCTTT.

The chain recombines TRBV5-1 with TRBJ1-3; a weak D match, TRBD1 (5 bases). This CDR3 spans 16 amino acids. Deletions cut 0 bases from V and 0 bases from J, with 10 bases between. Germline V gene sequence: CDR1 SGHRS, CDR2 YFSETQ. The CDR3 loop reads CASSLGAQGSGNTIYF. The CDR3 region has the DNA TGCGCCAGCAGCTTGGGGGCCCAGGGCTCTGGAAACACCATATATTTT.

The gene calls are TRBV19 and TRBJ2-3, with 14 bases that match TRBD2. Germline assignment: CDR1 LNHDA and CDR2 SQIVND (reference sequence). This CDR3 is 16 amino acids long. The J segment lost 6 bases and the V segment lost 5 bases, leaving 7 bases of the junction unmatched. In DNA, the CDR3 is TGTGCCAGTAGTCGGACTAGCGGGGGGCCACCCGATACGCAGTATTTT. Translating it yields CASSRTSGGPPDTQYF.

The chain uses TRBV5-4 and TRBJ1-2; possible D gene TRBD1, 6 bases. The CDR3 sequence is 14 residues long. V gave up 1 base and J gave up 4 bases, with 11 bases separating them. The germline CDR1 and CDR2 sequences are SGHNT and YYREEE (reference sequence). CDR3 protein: CASSLSQGIYGYTF. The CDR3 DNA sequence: TGTGCCAGCAGCTTGTCCCAGGGGATCTATGGCTACACCTTC. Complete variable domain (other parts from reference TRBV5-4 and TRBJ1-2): ETGVTQSPTHLIKTRGQQVTLRCSSQSGHNTVSWYQQALGQGPQFIFQYYREEENGRGNFPPRFSGLQFPNYSSELNVNALELDDSALYLCASSLSQGIYGYTFGSGTRLTVV.

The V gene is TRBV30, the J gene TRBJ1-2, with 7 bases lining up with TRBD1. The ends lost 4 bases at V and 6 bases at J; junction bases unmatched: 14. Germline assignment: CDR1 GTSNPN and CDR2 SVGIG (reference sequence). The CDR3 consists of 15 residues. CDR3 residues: CAWTAFRAGGNGYTF. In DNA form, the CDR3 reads TGTGCCTGGACGGCGTTCCGGGCAGGGGGAAATGGCTACACCTTC.

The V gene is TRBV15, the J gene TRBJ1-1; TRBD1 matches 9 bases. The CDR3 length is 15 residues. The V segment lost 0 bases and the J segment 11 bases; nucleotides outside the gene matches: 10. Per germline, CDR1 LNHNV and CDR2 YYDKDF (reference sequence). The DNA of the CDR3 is TGTGCCACCAGCAGAGATAAGGGACAGGGAATTAAGGCTTTCTTT. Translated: CATSRDKGQGIKAFF.

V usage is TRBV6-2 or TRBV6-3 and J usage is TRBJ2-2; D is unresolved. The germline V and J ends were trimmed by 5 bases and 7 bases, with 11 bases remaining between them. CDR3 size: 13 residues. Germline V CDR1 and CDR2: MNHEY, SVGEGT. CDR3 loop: CASSLTSVGELFF. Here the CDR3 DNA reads TGTGCCAGCAGTCTCACTTCCGTCGGGGAGCTGTTTTTT.

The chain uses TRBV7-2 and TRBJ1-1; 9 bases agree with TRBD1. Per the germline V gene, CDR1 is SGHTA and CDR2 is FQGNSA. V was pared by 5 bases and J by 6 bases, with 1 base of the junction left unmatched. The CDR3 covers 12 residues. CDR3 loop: CASSRQGAEAFF. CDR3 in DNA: TGTGCCAGCAGCAGACAGGGGGCTGAAGCTTTCTTT.

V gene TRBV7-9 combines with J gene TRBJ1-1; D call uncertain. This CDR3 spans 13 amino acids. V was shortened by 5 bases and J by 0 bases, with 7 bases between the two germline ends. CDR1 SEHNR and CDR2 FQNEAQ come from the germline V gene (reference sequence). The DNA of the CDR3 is TGTGCCAGCAGCAACCCAGTGAACACTGAAGCTTTCTTT. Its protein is CASSNPVNTEAFF.

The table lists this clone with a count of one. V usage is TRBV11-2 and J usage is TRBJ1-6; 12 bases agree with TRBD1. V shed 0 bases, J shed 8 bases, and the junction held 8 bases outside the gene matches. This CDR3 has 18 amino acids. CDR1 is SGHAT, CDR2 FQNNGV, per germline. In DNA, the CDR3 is TGTGCCAGCAGCTTAGATCCCGGGACAGGGGGCCTTGATTCACCCCTCCACTTT. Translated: CASSLDPGTGGLDSPLHF.

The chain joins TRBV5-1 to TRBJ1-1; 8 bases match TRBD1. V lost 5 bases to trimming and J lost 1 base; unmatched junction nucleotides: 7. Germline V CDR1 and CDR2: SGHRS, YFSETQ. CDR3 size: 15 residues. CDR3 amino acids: CASSAGGEWNTEAFF. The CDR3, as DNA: TGCGCCAGCAGTGCAGGGGGCGAGTGGAACACTGAAGCTTTCTTT.

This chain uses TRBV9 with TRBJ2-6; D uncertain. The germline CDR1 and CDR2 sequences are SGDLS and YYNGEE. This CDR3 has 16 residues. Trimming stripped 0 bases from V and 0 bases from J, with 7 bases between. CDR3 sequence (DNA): TGTGCCAGCAGCGTAGAATCCTCCTCTGGGGCCAACGTCCTGACTTTC. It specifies CASSVESSSGANVLTF. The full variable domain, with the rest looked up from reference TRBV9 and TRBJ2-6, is DSGVTQTPKHLITATGQRVTLRCSPRSGDLSVYWYQQSLDQGLQFLIQYYNGEERAKGNILERFSAQQFPDLHSELNLSSLELGDSALYFCASSVESSSGANVLTFGAGSRLTVL.